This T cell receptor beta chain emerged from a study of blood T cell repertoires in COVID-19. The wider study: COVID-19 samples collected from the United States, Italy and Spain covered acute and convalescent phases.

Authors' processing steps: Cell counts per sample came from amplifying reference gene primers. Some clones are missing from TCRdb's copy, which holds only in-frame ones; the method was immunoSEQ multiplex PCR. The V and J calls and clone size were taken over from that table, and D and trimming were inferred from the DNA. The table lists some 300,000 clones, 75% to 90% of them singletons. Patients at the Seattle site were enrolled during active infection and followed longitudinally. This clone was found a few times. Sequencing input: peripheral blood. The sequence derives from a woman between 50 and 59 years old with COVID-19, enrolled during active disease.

CDR3 region: CASGTGVGGYTF. Written as DNA, the CDR3 is TGCGCCAGCGGCACAGGGGTGGGTGGCTACACCTTC. The chain recombines TRBV5-1 with TRBJ1-2; 7 bases match TRBD1. Losses at the gene ends were 7 bases for V and 7 bases for J; bases not matched to a gene: 7. Germline-derived CDR1 and CDR2 are SGHRS and YFSETQ. This CDR3 has 12 residues. Variable domain in full (rest from reference TRBV5-1 and TRBJ1-2): KAGVTQTPRYLIKTRGQQVTLSCSPISGHRSVSWYQQTPGQGLQFLFEYFSETQRNKGNFPGRFSGRQFSNSRSEMNVSTLELGDSALYLCASGTGVGGYTFGSGTRLTVV.